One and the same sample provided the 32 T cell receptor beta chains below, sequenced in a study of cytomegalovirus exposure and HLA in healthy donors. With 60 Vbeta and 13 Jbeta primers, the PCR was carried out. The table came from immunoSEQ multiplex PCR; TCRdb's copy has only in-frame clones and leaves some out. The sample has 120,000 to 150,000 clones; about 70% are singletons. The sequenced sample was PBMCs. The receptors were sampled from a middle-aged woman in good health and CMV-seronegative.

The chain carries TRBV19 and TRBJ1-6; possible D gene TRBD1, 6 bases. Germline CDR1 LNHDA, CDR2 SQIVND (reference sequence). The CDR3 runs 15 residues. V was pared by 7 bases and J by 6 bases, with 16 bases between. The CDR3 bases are TGTGCCAGTACCCAGAGGGGGGGGCCTAATTCACCCCTCCACTTT. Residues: CASTQRGGPNSPLHF. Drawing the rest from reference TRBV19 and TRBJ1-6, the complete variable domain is DGGITQSPKYLFRKEGQNVTLSCEQNLNHDAMYWYRQDPGQGLRLIYYSQIVNDFQKGDIAEGYSVSREKKESFPLTVTSAQKNPTAFYLCASTQRGGPNSPLHFGNGTRLTVT.

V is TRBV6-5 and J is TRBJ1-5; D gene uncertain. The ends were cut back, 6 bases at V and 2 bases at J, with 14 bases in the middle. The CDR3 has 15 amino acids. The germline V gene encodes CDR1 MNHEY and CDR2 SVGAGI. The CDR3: CASSPGPRGNQPQHF. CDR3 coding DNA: TGTGCCAGCAGCCCCGGCCCGAGGGGCAATCAGCCCCAGCATTTT.

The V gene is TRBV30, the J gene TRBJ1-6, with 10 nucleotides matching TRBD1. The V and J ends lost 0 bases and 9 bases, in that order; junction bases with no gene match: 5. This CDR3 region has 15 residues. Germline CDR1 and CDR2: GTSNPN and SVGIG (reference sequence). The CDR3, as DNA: TGTGCCTGGAGTGTAACGGGACAGGGGAGTTCACCCCTCCACTTT. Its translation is CAWSVTGQGSSPLHF.

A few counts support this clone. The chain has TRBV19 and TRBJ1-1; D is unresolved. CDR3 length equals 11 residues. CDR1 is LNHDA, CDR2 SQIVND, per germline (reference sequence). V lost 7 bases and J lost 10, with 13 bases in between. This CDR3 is CASKGVAVAFF. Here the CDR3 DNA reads TGTGCCAGTAAGGGAGTAGCGGTAGCTTTCTTT.

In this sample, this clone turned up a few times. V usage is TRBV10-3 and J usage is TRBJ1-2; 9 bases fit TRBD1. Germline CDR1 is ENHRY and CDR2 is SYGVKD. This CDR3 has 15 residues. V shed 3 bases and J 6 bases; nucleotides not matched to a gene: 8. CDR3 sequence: CAISEQRTGVDGYTF. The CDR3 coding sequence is TGTGCCATCAGTGAACAACGGACAGGGGTTGATGGCTACACCTTC.

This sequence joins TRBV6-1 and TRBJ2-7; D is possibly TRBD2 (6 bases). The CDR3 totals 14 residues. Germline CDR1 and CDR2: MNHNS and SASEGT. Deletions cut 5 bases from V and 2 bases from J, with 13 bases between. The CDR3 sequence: CASSNPGGAYEQYF. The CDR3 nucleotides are TGTGCCAGCAGTAACCCCGGGGGAGCCTACGAGCAGTACTTC.

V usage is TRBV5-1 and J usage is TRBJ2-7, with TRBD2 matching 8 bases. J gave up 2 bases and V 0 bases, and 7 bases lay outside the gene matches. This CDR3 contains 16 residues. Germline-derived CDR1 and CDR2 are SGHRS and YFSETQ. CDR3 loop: CASSLATAGEAYEQYF. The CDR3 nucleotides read TGCGCCAGCAGCTTGGCCACAGCGGGGGAGGCCTACGAGCAGTACTTC.

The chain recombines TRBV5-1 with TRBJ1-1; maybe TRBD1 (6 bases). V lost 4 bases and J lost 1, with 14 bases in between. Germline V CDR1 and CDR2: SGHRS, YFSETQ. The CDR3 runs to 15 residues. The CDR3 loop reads CASSTPQGWNTEAFF. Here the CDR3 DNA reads TGCGCCAGCAGCACACCACAGGGATGGAACACTGAAGCTTTCTTT.

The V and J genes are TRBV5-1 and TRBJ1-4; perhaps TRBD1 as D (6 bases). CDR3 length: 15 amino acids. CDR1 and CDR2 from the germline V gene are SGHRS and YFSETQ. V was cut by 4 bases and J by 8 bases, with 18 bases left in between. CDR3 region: CASSASGTTGEKLFF. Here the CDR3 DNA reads TGCGCCAGCAGCGCCTCCGGGACGACAGGAGAAAAACTGTTTTTT.

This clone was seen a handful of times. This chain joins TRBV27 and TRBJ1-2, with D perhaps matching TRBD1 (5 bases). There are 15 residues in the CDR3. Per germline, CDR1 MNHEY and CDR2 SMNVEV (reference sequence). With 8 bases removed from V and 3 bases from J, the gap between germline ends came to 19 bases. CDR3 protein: CASRRIRAGDYGYTF. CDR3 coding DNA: TGTGCCAGCCGGCGAATTAGGGCGGGGGACTATGGCTACACCTTC.

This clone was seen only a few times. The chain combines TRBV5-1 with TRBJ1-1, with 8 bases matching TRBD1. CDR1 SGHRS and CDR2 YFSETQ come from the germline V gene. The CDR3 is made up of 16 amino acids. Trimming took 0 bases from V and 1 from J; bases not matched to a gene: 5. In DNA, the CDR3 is TGCGCCAGCAGCTTGGGGACAGGGTACGAGAACACTGAAGCTTTCTTT. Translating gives CASSLGTGYENTEAFF.

Written as DNA, the CDR3 is TGCGCCAGCAGCTTGGTCGGTGGCGGGACTTACGAGCAGTACTTC. This translates into CASSLVGGGTYEQYF. The chain carries TRBV5-1 and TRBJ2-7; a weak D match, TRBD2 (6 bases). The CDR3 is 15 residues long. In germline, CDR1 is SGHRS, CDR2 YFSETQ. V was clipped by 0 bases and J by 4 bases, with 14 bases between them.

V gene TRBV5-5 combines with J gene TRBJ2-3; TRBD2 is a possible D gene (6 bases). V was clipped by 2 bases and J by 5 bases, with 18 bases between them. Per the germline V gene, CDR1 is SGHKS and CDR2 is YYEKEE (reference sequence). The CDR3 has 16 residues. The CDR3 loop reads CASSLNSGVSEDTQYF. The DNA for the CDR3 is TGTGCCAGCAGCTTAAATTCGGGGGTTAGTGAAGATACGCAGTATTTT.

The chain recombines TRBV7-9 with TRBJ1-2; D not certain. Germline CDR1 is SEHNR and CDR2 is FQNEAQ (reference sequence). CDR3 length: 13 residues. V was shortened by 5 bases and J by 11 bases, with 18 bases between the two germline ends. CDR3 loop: CASSLDGVLGYTF. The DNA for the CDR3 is TGTGCCAGCAGCCTTGACGGGGTATTAGGGTACACCTTC.

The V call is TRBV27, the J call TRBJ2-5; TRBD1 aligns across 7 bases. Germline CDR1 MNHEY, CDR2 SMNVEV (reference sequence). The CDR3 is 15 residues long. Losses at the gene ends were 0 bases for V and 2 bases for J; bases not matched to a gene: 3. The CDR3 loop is CASSLSGGYQETQYF. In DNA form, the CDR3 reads TGTGCCAGCAGTTTATCAGGGGGCTATCAAGAGACCCAGTACTTC.

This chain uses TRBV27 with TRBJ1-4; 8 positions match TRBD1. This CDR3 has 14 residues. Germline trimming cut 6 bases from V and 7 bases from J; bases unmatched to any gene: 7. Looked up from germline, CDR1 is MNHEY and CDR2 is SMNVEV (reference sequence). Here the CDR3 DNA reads TGTGCCAGCAGCCCTAGGGACAGGCCTGAAAAACTGTTTTTT. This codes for CASSPRDRPEKLFF.

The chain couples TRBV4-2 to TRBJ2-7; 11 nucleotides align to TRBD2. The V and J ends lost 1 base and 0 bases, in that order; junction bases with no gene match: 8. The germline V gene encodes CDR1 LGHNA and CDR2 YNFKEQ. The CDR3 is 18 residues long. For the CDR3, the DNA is TGTGCCAGCAGCCAAGCCTCACCGACTAGCGGGGCCTCCTACGAGCAGTACTTC. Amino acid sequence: CASSQASPTSGASYEQYF.

CDR3 DNA: TGTGCCAGCAGCGGCATGCTCACCGGGACTAGCTTGTACGAGCAGTACTTC. The encoded protein is CASSGMLTGTSLYEQYF. V gene TRBV7-9 combines with J gene TRBJ2-7, with 9 bases fitting TRBD2. The CDR3 has 17 residues. V trimming: 5 bases; J trimming: 4 bases; junction bases outside the gene matches: 15. Germline CDR1 and CDR2: SEHNR and FQNEAQ (reference sequence).

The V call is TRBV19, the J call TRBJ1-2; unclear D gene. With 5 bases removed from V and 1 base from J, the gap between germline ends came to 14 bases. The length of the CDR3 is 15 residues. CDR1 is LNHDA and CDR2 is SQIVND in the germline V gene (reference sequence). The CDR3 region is CASSHSAGVNYGYTF. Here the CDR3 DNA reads TGTGCCAGTAGTCATTCGGCCGGAGTTAACTATGGCTACACCTTC.

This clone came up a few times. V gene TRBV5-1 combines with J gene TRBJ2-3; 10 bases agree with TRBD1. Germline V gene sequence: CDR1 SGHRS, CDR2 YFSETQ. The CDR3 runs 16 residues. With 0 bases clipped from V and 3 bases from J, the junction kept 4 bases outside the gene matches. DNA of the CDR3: TGCGCCAGCAGCTTGGCAGGACAGGGGGGAACAGATACGCAGTATTTT. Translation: CASSLAGQGGTDTQYF.

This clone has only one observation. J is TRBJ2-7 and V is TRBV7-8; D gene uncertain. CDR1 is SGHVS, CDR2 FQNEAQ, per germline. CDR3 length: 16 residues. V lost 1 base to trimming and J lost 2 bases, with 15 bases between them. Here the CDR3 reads CASSLDAHSITYEQYF. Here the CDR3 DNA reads TGTGCCAGCAGCTTAGATGCACATTCGATTACCTACGAGCAGTACTTC. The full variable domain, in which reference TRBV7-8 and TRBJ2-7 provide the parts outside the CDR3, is GAGVSQSPRYKVAKRGQDVALRCDPISGHVSLFWYQQALGQGPEFLTYFQNEAQLDKSGLPSDRFFAERPEGSVSTLKIQRTQQEDSAVYLCASSLDAHSITYEQYFGPGTRLTVT.

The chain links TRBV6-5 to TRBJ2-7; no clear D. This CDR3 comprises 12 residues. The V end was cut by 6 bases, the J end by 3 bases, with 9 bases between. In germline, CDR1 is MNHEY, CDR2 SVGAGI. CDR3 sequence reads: CASRSGHYEQYF. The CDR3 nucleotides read TGTGCCAGCAGGTCAGGCCACTACGAGCAGTACTTC.

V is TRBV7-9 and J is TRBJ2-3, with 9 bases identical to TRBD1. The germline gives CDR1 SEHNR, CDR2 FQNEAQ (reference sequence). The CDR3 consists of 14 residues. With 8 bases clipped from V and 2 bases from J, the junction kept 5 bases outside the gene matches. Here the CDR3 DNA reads TGTGCCAGCCCCGGGACAGGGCCCACAGATACGCAGTATTTT. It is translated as CASPGTGPTDTQYF.

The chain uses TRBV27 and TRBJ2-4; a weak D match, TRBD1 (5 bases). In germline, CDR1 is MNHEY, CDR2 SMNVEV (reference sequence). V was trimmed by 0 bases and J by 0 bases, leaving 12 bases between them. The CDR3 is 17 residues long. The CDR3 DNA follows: TGTGCCAGCAGTTTATCTTCAGGGTTCCTAGCCAAAAACATTCAGTACTTC. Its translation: CASSLSSGFLAKNIQYF.

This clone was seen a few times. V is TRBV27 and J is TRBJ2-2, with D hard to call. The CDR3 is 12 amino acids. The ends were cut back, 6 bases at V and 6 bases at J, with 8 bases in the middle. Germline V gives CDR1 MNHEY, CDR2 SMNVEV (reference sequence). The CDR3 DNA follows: TGTGCCAGCAGGATTGCGGCCGGGGAGCTGTTTTTT. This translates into CASRIAAGELFF.

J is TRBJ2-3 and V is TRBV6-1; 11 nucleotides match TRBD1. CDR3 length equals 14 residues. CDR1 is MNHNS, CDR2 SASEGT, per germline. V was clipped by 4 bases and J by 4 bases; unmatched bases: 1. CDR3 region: CASSGGQGADTQYF. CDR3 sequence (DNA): TGTGCCAGCAGTGGGGGACAGGGGGCAGATACGCAGTATTTT.

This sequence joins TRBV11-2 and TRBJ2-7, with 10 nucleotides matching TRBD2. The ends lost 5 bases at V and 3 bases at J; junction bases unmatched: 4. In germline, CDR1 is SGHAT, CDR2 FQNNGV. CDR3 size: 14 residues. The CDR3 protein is CASSKPSGGYEQYF. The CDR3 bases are TGTGCCAGCAGCAAGCCTAGCGGGGGCTACGAGCAGTACTTC.

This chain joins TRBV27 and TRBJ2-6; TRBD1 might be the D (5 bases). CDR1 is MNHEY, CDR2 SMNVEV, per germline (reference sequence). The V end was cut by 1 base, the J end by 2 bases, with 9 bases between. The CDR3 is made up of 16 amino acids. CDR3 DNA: TGTGCCAGCAGTTTATATTCAGGGCCTGGGGCCAACGTCCTGACTTTC. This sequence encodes CASSLYSGPGANVLTF.

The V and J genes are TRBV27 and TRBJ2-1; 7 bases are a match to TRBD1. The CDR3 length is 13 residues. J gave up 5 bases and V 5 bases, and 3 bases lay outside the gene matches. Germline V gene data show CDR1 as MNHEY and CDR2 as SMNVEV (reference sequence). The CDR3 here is CASSLTGDNEQFF. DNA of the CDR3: TGTGCCAGCAGTCTTACAGGGGACAATGAGCAGTTCTTC.

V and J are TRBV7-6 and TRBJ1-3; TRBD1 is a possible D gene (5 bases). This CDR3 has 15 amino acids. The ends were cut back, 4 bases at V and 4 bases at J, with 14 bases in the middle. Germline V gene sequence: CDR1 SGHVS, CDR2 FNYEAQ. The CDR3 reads CASSSDGGIGNTIYF. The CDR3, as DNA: TGTGCCAGCAGCTCCGATGGGGGGATAGGAAACACCATATATTTT.

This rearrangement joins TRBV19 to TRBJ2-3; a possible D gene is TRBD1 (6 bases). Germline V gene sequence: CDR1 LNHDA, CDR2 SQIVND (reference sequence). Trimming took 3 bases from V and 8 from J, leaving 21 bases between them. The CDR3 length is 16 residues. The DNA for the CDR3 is TGTGCCAGTAGTATCCTACAGGGTTCAATAGTGAGTACGCAGTATTTT. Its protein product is CASSILQGSIVSTQYF.

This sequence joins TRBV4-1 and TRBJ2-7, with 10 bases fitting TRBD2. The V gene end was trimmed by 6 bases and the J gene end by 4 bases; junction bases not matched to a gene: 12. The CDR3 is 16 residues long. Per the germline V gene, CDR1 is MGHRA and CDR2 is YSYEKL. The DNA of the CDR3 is TGCGCCAGCAGTCTCTTGCTAGCGGGAGCTGCTTACGAGCAGTACTTC. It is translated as CASSLLLAGAAYEQYF.